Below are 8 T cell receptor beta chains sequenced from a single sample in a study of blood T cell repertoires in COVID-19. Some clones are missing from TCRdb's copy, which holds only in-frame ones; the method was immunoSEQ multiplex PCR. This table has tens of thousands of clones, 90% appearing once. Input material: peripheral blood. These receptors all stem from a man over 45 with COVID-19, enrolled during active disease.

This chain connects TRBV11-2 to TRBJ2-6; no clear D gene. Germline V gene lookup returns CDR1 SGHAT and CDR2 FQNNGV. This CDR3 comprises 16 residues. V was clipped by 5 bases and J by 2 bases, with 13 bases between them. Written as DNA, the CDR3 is TGTGCCAGCAGCCCCGGTATGCGTACTGGGGCCAACGTCCTGACTTTC. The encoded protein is CASSPGMRTGANVLTF.

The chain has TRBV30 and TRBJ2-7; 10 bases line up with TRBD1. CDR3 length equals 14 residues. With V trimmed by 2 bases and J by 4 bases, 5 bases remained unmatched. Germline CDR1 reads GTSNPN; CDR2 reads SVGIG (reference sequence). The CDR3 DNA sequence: TGTGCCTGGAGTCCCGGGACAGGGGCTTACGAGCAGTACTTC. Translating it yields CAWSPGTGAYEQYF.

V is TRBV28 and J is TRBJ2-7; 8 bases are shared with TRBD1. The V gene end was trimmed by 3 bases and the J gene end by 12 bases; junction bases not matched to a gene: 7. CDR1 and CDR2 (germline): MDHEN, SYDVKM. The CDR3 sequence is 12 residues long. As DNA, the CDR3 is TGTGCCAGCAGTTTCTCCCGACAGGGGCTGTACTTC. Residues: CASSFSRQGLYF.

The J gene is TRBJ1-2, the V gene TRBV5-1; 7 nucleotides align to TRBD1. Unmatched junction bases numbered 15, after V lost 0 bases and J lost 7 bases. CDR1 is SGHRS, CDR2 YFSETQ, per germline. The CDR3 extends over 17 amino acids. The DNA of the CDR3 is TGCGCCAGCAGCTTGGGGCTCGACAGGGTAGAGGTTGGTGGCTACACCTTC. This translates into CASSLGLDRVEVGGYTF.

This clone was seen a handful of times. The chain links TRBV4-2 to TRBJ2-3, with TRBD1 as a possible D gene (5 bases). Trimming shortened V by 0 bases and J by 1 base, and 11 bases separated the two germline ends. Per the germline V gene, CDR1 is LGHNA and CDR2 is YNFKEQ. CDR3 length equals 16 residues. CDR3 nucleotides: TGTGCCAGCAGCCAAGAGGGGCGATCAGGCACAGATACGCAGTATTTT. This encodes CASSQEGRSGTDTQYF.

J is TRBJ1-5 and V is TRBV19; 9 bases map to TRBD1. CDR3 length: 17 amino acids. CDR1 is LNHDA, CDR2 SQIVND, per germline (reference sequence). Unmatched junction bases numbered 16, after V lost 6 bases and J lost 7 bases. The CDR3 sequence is CASSRSPTGGIGQPQHF. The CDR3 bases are TGTGCCAGTAGCCGATCCCCGACAGGGGGGATCGGACAGCCCCAGCATTTT.

CDR3 protein: CASSQAHFQWEEVTDTQYF. Written as DNA, the CDR3 is TGTGCCAGCAGCCAAGCACATTTCCAGTGGGAGGAGGTCACAGATACGCAGTATTTT. The chain recombines TRBV4-2 with TRBJ2-3; D may be TRBD2 (6 bases). The CDR3 is made up of 19 amino acids. Trimming stripped 1 base from V and 2 bases from J, with 22 bases between. Germline V CDR1 and CDR2: LGHNA, YNFKEQ.

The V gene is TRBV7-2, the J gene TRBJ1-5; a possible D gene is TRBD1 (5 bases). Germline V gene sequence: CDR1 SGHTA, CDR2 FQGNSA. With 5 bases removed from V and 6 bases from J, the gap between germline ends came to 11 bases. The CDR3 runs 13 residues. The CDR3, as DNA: TGTGCCAGCAGCCGAGAACAGGCTCAGCCCCAGCATTTT. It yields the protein CASSREQAQPQHF. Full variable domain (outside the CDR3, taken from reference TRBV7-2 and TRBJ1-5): GAGVSQSPSNKVTEKGKDVELRCDPISGHTALYWYRQSLGQGLEFLIYFQGNSAPDKSGLPSDRFSAERTGGSVSTLTIQRTQQEDSAVYLCASSREQAQPQHFGDGTRLSIL.